The clone carrying this T cell receptor beta chain was observed at least ten times. This specimen comes from a study of T-cell reconstitution after alpha-beta-depleted transplantation in children. The CDR3 sequence is 18 residues long. Germline CDR1 and CDR2: SGHTA and FQGNSA. The V gene lost 6 bases and the J gene lost 6 bases, with 27 bases spanning the gap. The library targeted TCRbeta and was prepared with unique molecular identifiers. TCRdb processed the PCR reads anew with MiXCR; each CDR3 protein has one entry. The sample has approximately 400,000 distinct CDR3 sequences; roughly 10% are singletons.

This rearrangement joins TRBV7-2 to TRBJ2-1; perhaps D is TRBD1 or TRBD2 (5 bases each). Sequenced here: PBMCs from the stem cell graft donor, sampled from the stem cell graft. This TCR was recovered from a human donor who donated a stem cell graft to a child with acute myeloid leukemia. This CDR3 reads CASRYDTLRDAGRNEQFF. The CDR3 DNA sequence: TGTGCCAGCAGATACGATACCCTCCGGGACGCAGGACGCAATGAGCAGTTCTTC.